Each of the 7 T cell receptor beta chains below was sequenced from the same sample in a study of T cell repertoires in cytomegalovirus infection. Using its own MiXCR run on the reads, TCRdb lists one record per CDR3 protein. The sample contains 450,000 to 600,000 distinct CDR3 sequences, 30% to 40% of which appear only once. Antigens of these TCRs are unknown. Sequencing was performed on cultured PBMCs, taken from culture after CMV antigen stimulation. The receptors were sampled from a human donor in good health (CMV status not recorded). Some clones in this sample may be carry-over from other donors' samples.

The gene calls are TRBV24-1 and TRBJ2-3, with TRBD2 identical over 10 bases. This CDR3 contains 18 residues. Germline assignment: CDR1 KGHDR and CDR2 SFDVKD. V lost 7 bases, J lost 0 bases, and 12 bases stayed unmatched. CDR3 nucleotides: TGTGCCACCAGCTGGACTAGCGGACGTAGGGGAAGCACAGATACGCAGTATTTT. This encodes CATSWTSGRRGSTDTQYF.

This rearrangement joins TRBV29-1 to TRBJ1-1; 7 nucleotides line up with TRBD1. The CDR3 length is 12 residues. V lost 4 bases and J lost 3; bases outside the gene matches: 2. Per the germline V gene, CDR1 is SQVTM and CDR2 is ANQGSEA. CDR3 sequence (DNA): TGCAGCGTTGTTACAGGGGACACTGAAGCTTTCTTT. This gives the protein CSVVTGDTEAFF.

This clonotype was seen only a few times. The chain links TRBV7-2 to TRBJ1-2, with a weak D call TRBD1 (5 bases). The CDR3 consists of 13 residues. The V gene lost 5 bases and the J gene lost 10 bases, with 17 bases spanning the gap. From germline, CDR1 is SGHTA and CDR2 FQGNSA. Here the CDR3 reads CASSPIMGGFYTF. In nucleotides, the CDR3 is TGTGCCAGCAGCCCCATCATGGGGGGATTCTACACCTTC.

This clonotype was counted a few times. This chain connects TRBV6-6 to TRBJ1-1; no definite D call. There are 14 residues in the CDR3. The germline CDR1 and CDR2 sequences are MNHNY and SVGAGI (reference sequence). Trimming cost V 2 bases and J 6 bases, with 13 bases left between them. CDR3 loop: CASSYRGPRAEAFF. The CDR3 coding sequence is TGTGCCAGCAGTTACCGAGGCCCTCGCGCTGAAGCTTTCTTT.

This clonotype was seen only a few times. The chain is built from TRBV4-2 and TRBJ2-3; D unresolved. V was pared by 8 bases and J by 3 bases, with 12 bases between. From germline, CDR1 is LGHNA and CDR2 YNFKEQ. This CDR3 has 13 amino acids. The CDR3 region has the DNA TGTGCCAGCGGCGCGCGTAGGACAGATACGCAGTATTTT. Translating gives CASGARRTDTQYF.

The V call is TRBV29-1, the J call TRBJ2-1; 16 bases line up with TRBD2. CDR3 size: 15 residues. CDR1 and CDR2 (germline): SQVTM, ANQGSEA. Trimming took 7 bases from V and 4 from J; bases not matched to a gene: 4. CDR3 region: CSATGLAGGYNEQFF. The CDR3 DNA reads as TGCAGCGCCACGGGACTAGCGGGAGGGTACAATGAGCAGTTCTTC.

The chain joins TRBV7-2 to TRBJ2-2; D uncertain. Trimming removed 2 bases from V and 1 base from J, with 5 bases in between. CDR3 size: 14 residues. Germline lookup yields CDR1 SGHTA and CDR2 FQGNSA. CDR3 sequence (DNA): TGTGCCAGCAGCTTATCCCAGAACACCGGGGAGCTGTTTTTT. As protein: CASSLSQNTGELFF.